The 10 T cell receptor beta chains in this list originate from one sample, sequenced in a study of T cells in Graves' hyperthyroidism and ophthalmopathy. What was amplified from RNA transcripts were TCR beta CDR3 regions. First-round RT-PCR targeting the TCR CDR3 was performed with the HTBI primer set. TCRdb recomputed calls from the multiplex PCR reads with MiXCR, one row per CDR3 protein. The data contain 350,000 or so distinct CDR3 sequences, 18% of them singletons. Sequenced material: blood. The receptor source for this set is a woman between 45 and 65 years old with Graves' hyperthyroidism.

V usage is TRBV4-1 and J usage is TRBJ2-7; 11 bases align to TRBD2. The V gene end was trimmed by 4 bases and the J gene end by 0 bases; junction bases not matched to a gene: 5. Germline V gene lookup returns CDR1 MGHRA and CDR2 YSYEKL. This CDR3 region has 16 residues. DNA for the CDR3: TGCGCCAGCAGCCGAACTACTAGCGGGAGCTCCTACGAGCAGTACTTC. Amino acids: CASSRTTSGSSYEQYF.

This sequence joins TRBV20-1 and TRBJ2-1; TRBD2 matches 8 bases. This CDR3 region has 15 residues. The V and J ends lost 3 bases and 7 bases, in that order; junction bases with no gene match: 11. Germline V gene lookup returns CDR1 DFQATT and CDR2 SNEGSKA (reference sequence). CDR3 region: CSASGVGGVGNEQFF. The CDR3 DNA is TGCAGTGCTAGCGGCGTCGGGGGGGTGGGGAATGAGCAGTTCTTC.

This chain uses TRBV20-1 with TRBJ2-1; D not resolved. This CDR3 is built from 16 residues. The V gene's germline CDR1 is DFQATT and CDR2 SNEGSKA (reference sequence). V was clipped by 3 bases and J by 5 bases, with 20 bases between them. The CDR3 is CSARDPRGSRDNEQFF. The DNA of the CDR3 is TGCAGTGCTAGGGATCCCCGAGGCTCTCGGGACAATGAGCAGTTCTTC.

This clonotype was seen ten or more times. The CDR3 loop is CASSPTGVNTEAFF. In nucleotides, the CDR3 is TGTGCCAGCAGTCCGACAGGAGTGAACACTGAAGCTTTCTTT. This chain connects TRBV6-1 to TRBJ1-1, with D tentatively TRBD1 (6 bases). Germline assignment: CDR1 MNHNS and CDR2 SASEGT. Trimming removed 5 bases at V and 0 bases at J, with 10 bases between. This CDR3 is built from 14 residues.

There are a few counts of this clonotype. The gene calls are TRBV29-1 and TRBJ2-2; D is perhaps TRBD2 (5 bases). The V end was cut by 3 bases, the J end by 5 bases, with 13 bases between. This CDR3 is built from 14 residues. Germline loops: CDR1 SQVTM, CDR2 ANQGSEA. DNA of the CDR3: TGCAGCGTTGATAAGGGAGTTGGGACCGGGGAGCTGTTTTTT. It translates to CSVDKGVGTGELFF.

This clonotype was observed a few times. The chain has TRBV2 and TRBJ2-5; D is unclear. V dropped 5 bases and J dropped 6 bases, with 10 bases sitting between them. CDR1 is SNHLY and CDR2 is FYNNEI in the germline V gene. This CDR3 region has 12 residues. The CDR3: CASSPDLQTQYF. CDR3 DNA sequence: TGTGCCAGCAGTCCAGATTTGCAGACCCAGTACTTC.

This clonotype was detected many times. The gene calls are TRBV20-1 and TRBJ2-3, with 10 bases identical to TRBD2. V was pared by 6 bases and J by 3 bases, with 6 bases of the junction left unmatched. This CDR3 contains 14 residues. Germline V gene sequence: CDR1 DFQATT, CDR2 SNEGSKA (reference sequence). The chain's CDR3 is CSAKAGGPTDTQYF. The CDR3 coding sequence is TGCAGTGCAAAAGCGGGAGGGCCAACAGATACGCAGTATTTT.

This clonotype was seen a handful of times. The chain uses TRBV7-8 and TRBJ1-4, with D perhaps TRBD1 (5 bases). The CDR3 has 14 amino acids. With 5 bases removed from V and 7 bases from J, the gap between germline ends came to 14 bases. Germline V lookup: CDR1 SGHVS, CDR2 FQNEAQ. DNA of the CDR3: TGTGCCAGCAGCCCCCGGGACGGCCTTGAAAAACTGTTTTTT. It is translated as CASSPRDGLEKLFF.

The table lists this clonotype with a few counts. This sequence joins TRBV14 and TRBJ2-5; no reliable D call. The CDR3 spans 15 residues. From germline, CDR1 is SGHDN and CDR2 FVKESK. Trimming pared 5 bases from V and 4 bases from J, leaving 17 bases between. As DNA, the CDR3 is TGTGCCAGCAGCGCATCGATCAGGACGGTAGAGACCCAGTACTTC. It codes for CASSASIRTVETQYF.

This clonotype was detected once. Mismatch with germline at one junction end may stem from a read error. The V and J genes are TRBV12-3 or TRBV12-4 and TRBJ1-1; a weak D match, TRBD1 (6 bases). The CDR3 runs to 15 residues. In DNA form, the CDR3 reads TGTGCCAGCAGTTTCCAGTGGACAGAGAACACTGAAGCTTCCTTT. Translation gives CASSFQWTENTEASF.